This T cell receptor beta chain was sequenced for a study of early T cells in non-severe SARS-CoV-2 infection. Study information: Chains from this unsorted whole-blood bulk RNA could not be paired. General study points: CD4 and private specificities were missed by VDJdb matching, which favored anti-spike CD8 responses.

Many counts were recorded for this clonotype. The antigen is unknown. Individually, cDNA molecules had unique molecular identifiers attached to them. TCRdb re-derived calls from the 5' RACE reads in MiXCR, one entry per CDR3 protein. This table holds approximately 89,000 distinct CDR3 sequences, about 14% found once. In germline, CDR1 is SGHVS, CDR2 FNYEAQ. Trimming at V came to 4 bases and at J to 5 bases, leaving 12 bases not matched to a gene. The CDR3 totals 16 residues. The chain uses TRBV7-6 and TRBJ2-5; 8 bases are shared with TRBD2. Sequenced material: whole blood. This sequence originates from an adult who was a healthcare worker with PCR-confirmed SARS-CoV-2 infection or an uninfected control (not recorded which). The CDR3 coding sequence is TGTGCCAGCAGCTCCCCGCCGGGGGGGCTGGGGGAGACCCAGTACTTC. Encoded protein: CASSSPPGGLGETQYF.